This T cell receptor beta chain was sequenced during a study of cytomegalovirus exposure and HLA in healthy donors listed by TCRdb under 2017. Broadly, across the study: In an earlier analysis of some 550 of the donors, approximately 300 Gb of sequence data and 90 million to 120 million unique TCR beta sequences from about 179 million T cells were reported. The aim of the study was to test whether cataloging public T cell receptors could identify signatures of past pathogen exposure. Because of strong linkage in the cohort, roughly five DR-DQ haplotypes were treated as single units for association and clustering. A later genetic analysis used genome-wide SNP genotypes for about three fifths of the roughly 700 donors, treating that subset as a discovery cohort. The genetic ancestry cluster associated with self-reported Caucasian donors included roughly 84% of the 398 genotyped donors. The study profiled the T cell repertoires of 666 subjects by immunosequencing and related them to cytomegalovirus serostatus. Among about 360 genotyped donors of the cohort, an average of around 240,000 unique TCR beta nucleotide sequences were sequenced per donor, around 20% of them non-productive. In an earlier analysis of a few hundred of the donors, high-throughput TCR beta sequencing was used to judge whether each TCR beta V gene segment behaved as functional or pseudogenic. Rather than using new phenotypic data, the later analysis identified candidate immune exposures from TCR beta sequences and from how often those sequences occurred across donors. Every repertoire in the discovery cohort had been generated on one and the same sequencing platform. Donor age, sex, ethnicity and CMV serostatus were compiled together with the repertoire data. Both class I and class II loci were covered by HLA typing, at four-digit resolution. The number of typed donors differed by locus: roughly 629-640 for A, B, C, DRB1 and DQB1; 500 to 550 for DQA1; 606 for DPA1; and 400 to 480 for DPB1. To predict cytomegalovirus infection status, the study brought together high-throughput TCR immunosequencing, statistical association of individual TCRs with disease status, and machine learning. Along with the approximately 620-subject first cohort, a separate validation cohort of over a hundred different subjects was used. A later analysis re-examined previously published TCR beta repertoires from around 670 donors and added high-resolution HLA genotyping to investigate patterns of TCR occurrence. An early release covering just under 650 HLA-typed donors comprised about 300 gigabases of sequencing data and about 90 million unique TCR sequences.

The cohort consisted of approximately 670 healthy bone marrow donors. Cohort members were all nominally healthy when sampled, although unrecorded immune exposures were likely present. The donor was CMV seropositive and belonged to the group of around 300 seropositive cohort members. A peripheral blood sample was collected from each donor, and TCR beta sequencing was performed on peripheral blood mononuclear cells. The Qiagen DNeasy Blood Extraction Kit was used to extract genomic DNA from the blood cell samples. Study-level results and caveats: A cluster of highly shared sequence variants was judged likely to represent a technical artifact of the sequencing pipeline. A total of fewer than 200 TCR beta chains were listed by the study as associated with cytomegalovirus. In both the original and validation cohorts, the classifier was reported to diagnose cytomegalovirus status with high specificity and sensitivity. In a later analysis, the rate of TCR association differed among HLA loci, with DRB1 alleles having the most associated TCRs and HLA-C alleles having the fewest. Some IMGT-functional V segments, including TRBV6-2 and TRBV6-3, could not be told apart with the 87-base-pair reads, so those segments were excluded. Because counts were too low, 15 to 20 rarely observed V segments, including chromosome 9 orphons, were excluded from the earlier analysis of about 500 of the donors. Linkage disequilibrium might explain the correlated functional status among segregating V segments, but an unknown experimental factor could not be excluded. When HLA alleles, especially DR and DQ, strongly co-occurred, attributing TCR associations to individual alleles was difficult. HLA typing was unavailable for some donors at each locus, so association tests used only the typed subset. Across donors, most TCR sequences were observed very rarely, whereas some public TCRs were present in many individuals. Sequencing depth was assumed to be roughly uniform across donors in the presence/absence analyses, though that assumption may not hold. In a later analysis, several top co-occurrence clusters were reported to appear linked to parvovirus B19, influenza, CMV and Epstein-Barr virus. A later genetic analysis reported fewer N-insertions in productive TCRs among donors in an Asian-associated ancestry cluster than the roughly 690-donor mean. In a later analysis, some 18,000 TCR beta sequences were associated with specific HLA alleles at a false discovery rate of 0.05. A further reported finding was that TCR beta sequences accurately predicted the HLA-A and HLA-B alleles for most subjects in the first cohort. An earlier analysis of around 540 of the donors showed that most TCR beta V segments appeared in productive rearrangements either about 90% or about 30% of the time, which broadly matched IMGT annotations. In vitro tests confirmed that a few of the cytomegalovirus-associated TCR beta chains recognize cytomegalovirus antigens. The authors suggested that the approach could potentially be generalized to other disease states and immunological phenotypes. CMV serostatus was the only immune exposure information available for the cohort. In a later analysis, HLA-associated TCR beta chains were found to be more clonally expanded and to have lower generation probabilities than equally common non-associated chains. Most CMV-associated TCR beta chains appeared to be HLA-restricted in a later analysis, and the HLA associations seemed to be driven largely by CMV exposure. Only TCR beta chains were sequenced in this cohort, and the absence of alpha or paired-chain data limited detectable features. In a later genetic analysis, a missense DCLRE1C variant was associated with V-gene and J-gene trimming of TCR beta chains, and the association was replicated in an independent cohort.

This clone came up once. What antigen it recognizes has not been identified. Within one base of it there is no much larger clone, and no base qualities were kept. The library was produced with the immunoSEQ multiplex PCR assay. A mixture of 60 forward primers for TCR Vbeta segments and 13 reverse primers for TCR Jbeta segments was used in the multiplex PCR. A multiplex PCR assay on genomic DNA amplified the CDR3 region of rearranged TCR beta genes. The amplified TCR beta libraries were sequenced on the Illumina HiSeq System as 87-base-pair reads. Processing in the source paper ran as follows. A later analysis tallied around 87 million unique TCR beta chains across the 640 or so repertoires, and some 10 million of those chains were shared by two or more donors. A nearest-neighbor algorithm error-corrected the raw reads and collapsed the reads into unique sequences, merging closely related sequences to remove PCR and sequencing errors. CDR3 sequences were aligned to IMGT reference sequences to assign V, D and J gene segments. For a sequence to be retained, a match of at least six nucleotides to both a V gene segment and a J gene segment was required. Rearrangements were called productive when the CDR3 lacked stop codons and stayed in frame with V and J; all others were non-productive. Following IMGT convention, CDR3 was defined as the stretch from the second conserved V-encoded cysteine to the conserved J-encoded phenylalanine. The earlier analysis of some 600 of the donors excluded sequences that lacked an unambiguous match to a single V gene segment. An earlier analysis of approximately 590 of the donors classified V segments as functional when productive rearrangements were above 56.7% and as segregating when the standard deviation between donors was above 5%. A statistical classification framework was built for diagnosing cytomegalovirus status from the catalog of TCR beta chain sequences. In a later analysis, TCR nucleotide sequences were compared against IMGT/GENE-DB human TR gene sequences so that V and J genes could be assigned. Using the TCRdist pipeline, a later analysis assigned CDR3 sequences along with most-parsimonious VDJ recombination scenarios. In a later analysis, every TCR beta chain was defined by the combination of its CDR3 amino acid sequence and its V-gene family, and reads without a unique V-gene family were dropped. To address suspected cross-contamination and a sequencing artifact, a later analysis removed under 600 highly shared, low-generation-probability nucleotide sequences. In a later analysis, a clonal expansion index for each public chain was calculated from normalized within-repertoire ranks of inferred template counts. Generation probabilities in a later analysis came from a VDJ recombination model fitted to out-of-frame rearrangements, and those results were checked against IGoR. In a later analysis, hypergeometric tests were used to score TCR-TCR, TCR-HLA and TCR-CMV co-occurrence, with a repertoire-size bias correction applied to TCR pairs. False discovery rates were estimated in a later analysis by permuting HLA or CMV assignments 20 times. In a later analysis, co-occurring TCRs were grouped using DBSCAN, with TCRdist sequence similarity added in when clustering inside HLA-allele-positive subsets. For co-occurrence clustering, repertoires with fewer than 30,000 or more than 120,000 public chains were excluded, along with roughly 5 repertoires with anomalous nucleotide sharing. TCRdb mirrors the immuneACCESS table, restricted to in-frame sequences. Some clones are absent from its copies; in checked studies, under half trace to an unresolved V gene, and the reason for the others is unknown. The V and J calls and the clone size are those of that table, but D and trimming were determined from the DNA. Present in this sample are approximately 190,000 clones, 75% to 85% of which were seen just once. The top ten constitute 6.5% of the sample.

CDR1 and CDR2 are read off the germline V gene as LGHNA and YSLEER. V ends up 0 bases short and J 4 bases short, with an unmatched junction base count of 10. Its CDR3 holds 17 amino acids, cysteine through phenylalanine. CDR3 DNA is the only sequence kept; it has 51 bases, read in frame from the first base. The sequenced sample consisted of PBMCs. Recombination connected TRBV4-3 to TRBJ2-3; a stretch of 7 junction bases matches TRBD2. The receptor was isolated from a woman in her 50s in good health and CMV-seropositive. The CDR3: CASSQDRVGGGADTQYF. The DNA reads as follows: TGCGCCAGCAGCCAAGATCGGGTCGGGGGAGGGGCAGATACGCAGTATTTT.